The 6 T cell receptor beta chains below were found in one sample sequenced in a study of blood T cell repertoires in COVID-19. Profiled with immunoSEQ multiplex PCR; TCRdb holds only in-frame clones, not every one. The sample lists 150,000 to 200,000 clones, approximately 79% occurring once. The source material was peripheral blood. The receptors shown here come from a woman in her 70s with acute or convalescent COVID-19.

The V gene is TRBV19, the J gene TRBJ2-7; 9 bases are a match to TRBD2. Germline trimming cut 5 bases from V and 2 bases from J; bases unmatched to any gene: 19. CDR3 length equals 19 residues. Germline assignment: CDR1 LNHDA and CDR2 SQIVND (reference sequence). As DNA, the CDR3 is TGTGCCAGTAGTCGGGGGCTTTTGGGGGCGACTAGCGGTACCTACGAGCAGTACTTC. It is translated as CASSRGLLGATSGTYEQYF.

V usage is TRBV19 and J usage is TRBJ2-1; maybe TRBD1 (6 bases). Per germline, CDR1 LNHDA and CDR2 SQIVND (reference sequence). The CDR3 consists of 13 residues. The V end was cut by 8 bases, the J end by 3 bases, with 11 bases between. The CDR3 loop is CASGTSVYNEQFF. The DNA for the CDR3 is TGTGCCAGTGGGACAAGCGTCTACAATGAGCAGTTCTTC.

The chain links TRBV5-5 to TRBJ2-2; D is possibly TRBD1 (5 bases). CDR1 is SGHKS, CDR2 YYEKEE, per germline (reference sequence). The V gene lost 4 bases and the J gene lost 2 bases, with 9 bases spanning the gap. The CDR3 is 14 residues long. CDR3 loop: CASSVTVNTGELFF. CDR3 DNA sequence: TGTGCCAGCAGCGTGACAGTCAACACCGGGGAGCTGTTTTTT.

This clone was recorded at least ten times. The chain combines TRBV3-1 (or the pseudogene TRBV3-2) with TRBJ1-1; D may be TRBD1 (5 bases). Per the germline V gene, CDR1 is LGHDT and CDR2 is YNNKEL (reference sequence). Trimming stripped 0 bases from V and 4 bases from J, with 9 bases between. This CDR3 spans 14 amino acids. CDR3 region: CASSQDQGSTEAFF. DNA for the CDR3: TGTGCCAGCAGCCAAGATCAGGGAAGCACTGAAGCTTTCTTT.

The chain employs TRBV6-5 and TRBJ1-4, with D maybe TRBD1 (5 bases). Trimming shortened V by 0 bases and J by 6 bases, and 14 bases separated the two germline ends. The CDR3 consists of 16 residues. In germline, CDR1 is MNHEY, CDR2 SVGAGI. The CDR3 DNA reads as TGTGCCAGCAGTTACTCGAATCAGGGAAAGGATGAAAAACTGTTTTTT. It is translated as CASSYSNQGKDEKLFF.

The J gene is TRBJ2-7, the V gene TRBV5-1; perhaps TRBD1 as D (5 bases). The CDR3 covers 14 residues. From germline, CDR1 is SGHRS and CDR2 YFSETQ. V lost 0 bases to trimming and J lost 2 bases, with 9 bases between them. CDR3 loop: CASSLDRSTYEQYF. Here the CDR3 DNA reads TGCGCCAGCAGCTTGGACAGGTCAACCTACGAGCAGTACTTC.